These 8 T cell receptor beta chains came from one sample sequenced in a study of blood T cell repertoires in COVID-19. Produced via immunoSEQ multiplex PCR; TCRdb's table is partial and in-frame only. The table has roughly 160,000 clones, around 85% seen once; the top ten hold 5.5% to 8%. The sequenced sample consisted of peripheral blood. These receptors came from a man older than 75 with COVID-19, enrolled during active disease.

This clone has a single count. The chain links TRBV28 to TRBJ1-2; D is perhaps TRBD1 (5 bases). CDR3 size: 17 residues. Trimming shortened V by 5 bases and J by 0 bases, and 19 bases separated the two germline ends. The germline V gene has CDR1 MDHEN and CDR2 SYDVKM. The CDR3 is CASSPPFVRAANYGYTF. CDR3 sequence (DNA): TGTGCCAGCAGTCCCCCCTTTGTCAGGGCGGCTAACTATGGCTACACCTTC.

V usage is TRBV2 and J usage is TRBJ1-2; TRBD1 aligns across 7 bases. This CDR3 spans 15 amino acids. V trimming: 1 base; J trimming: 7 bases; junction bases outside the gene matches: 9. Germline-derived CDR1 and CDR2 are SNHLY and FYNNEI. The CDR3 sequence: CASSEGGTGTVGYTF. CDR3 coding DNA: TGTGCCAGCAGTGAAGGAGGTACCGGGACAGTTGGCTACACCTTC.

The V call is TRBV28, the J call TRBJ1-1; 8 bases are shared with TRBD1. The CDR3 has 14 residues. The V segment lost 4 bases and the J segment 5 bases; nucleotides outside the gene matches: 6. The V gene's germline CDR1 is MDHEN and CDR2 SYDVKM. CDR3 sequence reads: CASSSRTGRTEAFF. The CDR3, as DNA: TGTGCCAGCAGTTCCAGGACAGGGAGGACTGAAGCTTTCTTT.

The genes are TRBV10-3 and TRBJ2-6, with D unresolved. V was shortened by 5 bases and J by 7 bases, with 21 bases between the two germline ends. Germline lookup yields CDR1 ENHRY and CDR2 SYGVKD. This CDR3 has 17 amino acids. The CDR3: CAISLTYQVLGANVLTF. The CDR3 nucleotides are TGTGCCATCAGTCTGACCTACCAGGTTCTGGGCGCCAACGTCCTGACTTTC.

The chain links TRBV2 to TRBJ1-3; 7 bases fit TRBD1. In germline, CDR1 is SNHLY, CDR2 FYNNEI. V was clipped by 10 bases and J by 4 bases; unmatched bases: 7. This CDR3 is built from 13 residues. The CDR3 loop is CATESDRGNTIYF. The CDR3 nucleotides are TGTGCCACCGAATCGGACAGGGGAAACACCATATATTTT.

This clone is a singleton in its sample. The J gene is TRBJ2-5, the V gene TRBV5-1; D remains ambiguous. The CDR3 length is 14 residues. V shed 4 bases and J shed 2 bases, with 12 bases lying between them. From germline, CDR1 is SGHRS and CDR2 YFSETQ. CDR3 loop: CASSAARGQETQYF. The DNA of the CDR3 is TGCGCCAGCAGCGCTGCTAGAGGACAAGAGACCCAGTACTTC.

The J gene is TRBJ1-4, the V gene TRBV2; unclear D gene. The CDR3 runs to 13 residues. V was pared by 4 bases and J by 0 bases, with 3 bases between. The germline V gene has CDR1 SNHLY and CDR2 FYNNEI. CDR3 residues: CASSAATNEKLFF. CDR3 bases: TGTGCCAGCAGTGCTGCAACTAATGAAAAACTGTTTTTT. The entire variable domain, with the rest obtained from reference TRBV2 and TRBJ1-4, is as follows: EPEVTQTPSHQVTQMGQEVILRCVPISNHLYFYWYRQILGQKVEFLVSFYNNEISEKSEIFDDQFSVERPDGSNFTLKIRSTKLEDSAMYFCASSAATNEKLFFGSGTQLSVL.

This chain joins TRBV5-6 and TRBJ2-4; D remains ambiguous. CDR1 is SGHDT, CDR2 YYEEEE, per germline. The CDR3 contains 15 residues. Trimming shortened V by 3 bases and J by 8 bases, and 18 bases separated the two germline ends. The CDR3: CASSSFIRRVDIQYF. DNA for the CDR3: TGTGCCAGCAGCTCGTTTATCCGACGGGTTGACATTCAGTACTTC.